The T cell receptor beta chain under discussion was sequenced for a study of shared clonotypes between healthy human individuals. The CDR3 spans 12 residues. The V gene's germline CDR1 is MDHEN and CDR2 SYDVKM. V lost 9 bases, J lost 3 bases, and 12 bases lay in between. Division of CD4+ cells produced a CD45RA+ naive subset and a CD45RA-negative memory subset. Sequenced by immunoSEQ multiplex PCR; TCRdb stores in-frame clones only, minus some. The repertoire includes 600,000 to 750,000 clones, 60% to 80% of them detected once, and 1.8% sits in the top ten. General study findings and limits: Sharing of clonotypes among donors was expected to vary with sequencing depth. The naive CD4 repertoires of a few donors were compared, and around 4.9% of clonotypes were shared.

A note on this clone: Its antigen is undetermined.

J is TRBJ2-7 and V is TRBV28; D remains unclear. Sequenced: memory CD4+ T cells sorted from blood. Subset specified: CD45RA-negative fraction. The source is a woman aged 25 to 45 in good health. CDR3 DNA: TGTGCCAGTCTCCAGTCCGGCTACGAGCAGTACTTC. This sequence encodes CASLQSGYEQYF.